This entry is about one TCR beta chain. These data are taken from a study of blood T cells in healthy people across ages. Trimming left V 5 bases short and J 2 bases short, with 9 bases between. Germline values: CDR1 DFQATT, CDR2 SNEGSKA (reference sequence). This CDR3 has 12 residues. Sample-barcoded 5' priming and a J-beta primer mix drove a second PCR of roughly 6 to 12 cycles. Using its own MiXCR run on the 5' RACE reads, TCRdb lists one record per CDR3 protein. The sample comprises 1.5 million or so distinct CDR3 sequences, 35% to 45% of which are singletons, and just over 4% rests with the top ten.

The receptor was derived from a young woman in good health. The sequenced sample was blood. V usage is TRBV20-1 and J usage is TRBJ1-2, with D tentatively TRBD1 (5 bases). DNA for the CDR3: TGCAGTGCTGGAAGACAGAACTATGGCTACACCTTC. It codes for CSAGRQNYGYTF.